Shown below are 32 T cell receptor beta chains from a single sample sequenced in a study of identical twins. TCRdb re-derived calls from the 5' RACE reads in MiXCR, one entry per CDR3 protein. The data show roughly 350,000 distinct CDR3 sequences, about 10% seen once. Sequencing used naive T cells sorted from blood. Source of these receptors: a woman aged 50 to 65 in good health.

The CDR3 loop reads CASSRSPVVEDEAFF. The DNA of the CDR3 is TGCGCCAGCAGCCGGTCCCCAGTGGTAGAAGATGAAGCTTTCTTT. The J gene is TRBJ1-1, the V gene TRBV5-1; no definite D call. Trimming stripped 4 bases from V and 7 bases from J, with 20 bases between. CDR1 SGHRS and CDR2 YFSETQ come from the germline V gene. The CDR3 covers 15 residues.

This clonotype came up many times. This chain connects TRBV28 to TRBJ2-1; TRBD2 agrees at 7 bases. From germline, CDR1 is MDHEN and CDR2 SYDVKM. CDR3 size: 11 residues. Unmatched junction bases numbered 4, after V lost 9 bases and J lost 8 bases. CDR3 nucleotide sequence: TGTGCCAGTACTAGCGATGATGAGCAGTTCTTC. Residues: CASTSDDEQFF.

The table lists this clonotype with many counts. The chain uses TRBV9 and TRBJ2-2; no clear D. Germline V gene data show CDR1 as SGDLS and CDR2 as YYNGEE. CDR3 length equals 16 residues. Trimming took 4 bases from V and 4 from J, leaving 17 bases between them. CDR3: CASSPTVRLGTGELFF. The CDR3 nucleotides are TGTGCCAGCAGCCCCACCGTGAGGCTCGGCACCGGGGAGCTGTTTTTT.

V is TRBV12-3 or TRBV12-4 and J is TRBJ1-1; no clear D gene. The CDR3 runs 11 residues. The germline V and J ends were trimmed by 4 bases and 11 bases, with 11 bases remaining between them. CDR3 bases: TGTGCCAGCAGTTCCGGGCTTGGGGCTTTCTTT. Encoded protein: CASSSGLGAFF.

The chain recombines TRBV10-1 with TRBJ1-5; D uncertain. Germline CDR1 is WNHNN and CDR2 is SYGVQD (reference sequence). CDR3 length equals 12 residues. The V gene lost 7 bases and the J gene lost 6 bases, with 10 bases spanning the gap. The CDR3 nucleotides are TGCGCCAGCACCGCCTTCGGTCAGCCCCAGCATTTT. This sequence encodes CASTAFGQPQHF.

This clonotype showed up just a few times. CDR3: CASRNAGLMGNEQFF. The CDR3 region has the DNA TGTGCCAGCCGTAACGCAGGGCTCATGGGGAATGAGCAGTTCTTC. This chain links TRBV7-2 with TRBJ2-1, with TRBD1 as a possible D gene (5 bases). Germline V gives CDR1 SGHTA, CDR2 FQGNSA. CDR3 size: 15 residues. The V end was cut by 8 bases, the J end by 7 bases, with 21 bases between.

In its sample, this clonotype was seen a few times. Written as DNA, the CDR3 is TGTGCCAGCAGCTATTTGAACACTGAAGCTTTCTTT. Protein product: CASSYLNTEAFF. The chain is built from TRBV11-3 and TRBJ1-1, with D uncertain. The CDR3 runs 12 residues. CDR1 SGHNT and CDR2 YENEEA come from the germline V gene. The germline V and J ends were trimmed by 4 bases and 0 bases, with 3 bases remaining between them.

This clonotype was recorded many times. V and J are TRBV20-1 and TRBJ2-7; D is possibly TRBD1 or TRBD2 (5 bases each). Germline loops: CDR1 DFQATT, CDR2 SNEGSKA (reference sequence). V gave up 2 bases and J gave up 6 bases, with 20 bases separating them. The CDR3 is made up of 15 amino acids. CDR3 in DNA: TGCAGTGCTAGAAACCTCGGGACCTTAAACGGCGAGCAGTACTTC. Its protein is CSARNLGTLNGEQYF.

This clonotype has at least ten counts. V usage is TRBV20-1 and J usage is TRBJ2-3; a weak D match, TRBD2 (6 bases). Trimming removed 1 base from V and 4 bases from J, with 12 bases in between. Looked up from germline, CDR1 is DFQATT and CDR2 is SNEGSKA (reference sequence). The CDR3 is made up of 14 amino acids. CDR3 loop: CSARGGTSPDTQYF. CDR3 bases: TGCAGTGCTAGAGGTGGGACTTCCCCAGATACGCAGTATTTT.

The genes are TRBV12-3 or TRBV12-4 and TRBJ2-5; D is possibly TRBD1 (6 bases). V lost 6 bases and J 0 bases, leaving 11 bases between the germline ends. The CDR3 length is 14 residues. CDR3 sequence (DNA): TGTGCCAGCAGAGCCACAGGGTACCAAGAGACCCAGTACTTC. Amino acids: CASRATGYQETQYF.

Only a few counts were recorded for this clonotype. The chain links TRBV5-1 to TRBJ2-1; no clear D. Germline values: CDR1 SGHRS, CDR2 YFSETQ. V was shortened by 0 bases and J by 5 bases, with 9 bases between the two germline ends. This CDR3 comprises 14 residues. This CDR3 is CASSLAGKHNEQFF. The CDR3 DNA is TGCGCCAGCAGCTTGGCGGGCAAACACAATGAGCAGTTCTTC.

This clonotype was counted ten times or more. The chain recombines TRBV3-1 with TRBJ2-1; no clear D. The V gene lost 1 base and the J gene lost 4 bases, with 8 bases spanning the gap. The CDR3 is 14 amino acids. Per the germline V gene, CDR1 is LGHDT and CDR2 is YNNKEL (reference sequence). In DNA, the CDR3 is TGTGCCAGCAGCCAAGCCCGCGTGTACAATGAGCAGTTCTTC. This sequence encodes CASSQARVYNEQFF.

In this sample, this clonotype turned up a few times. One end of the junction does not line up with germline, which may come from a read error. This chain joins TRBV29-1 and TRBJ2-1; D remains unclear. The CDR3 covers 8 residues. Germline V lookup: CDR1 SQVTM, CDR2 ANQGSEA. The CDR3 DNA sequence: TGCAGCGTTGAAGGGCAGATCTTC. Its translation is CSVEGQIF.

This clonotype has a count of ten or more. V usage is TRBV10-3 and J usage is TRBJ1-2, with D unresolved. V shed 3 bases and J shed 5 bases, with 16 bases lying between them. Germline-derived CDR1 and CDR2 are ENHRY and SYGVKD. This CDR3 comprises 15 residues. CDR3 loop: CAISDRGPIIYGYTF. The CDR3 DNA reads as TGTGCCATCAGTGACCGTGGACCGATTATATATGGCTACACCTTC.

The gene calls are TRBV12-3 or TRBV12-4 and TRBJ1-5; tentative D call: TRBD1 (5 bases). V lost 3 bases and J 4 bases, leaving 7 bases between the germline ends. The CDR3 covers 13 residues. The CDR3 loop is CASSLKGNQPQHF. The CDR3 DNA is TGTGCCAGCAGTTTGAAGGGGAATCAGCCCCAGCATTTT.

CDR3 coding DNA: TGTGCCAGCACCCGGTTCCCCGGTAGAGGAGGGAATGAGCAGTTCTTC. Translating gives CASTRFPGRGGNEQFF. The chain has TRBV6-2 or TRBV6-3 and TRBJ2-1, with D tentatively TRBD2 (6 bases). Germline V gene lookup returns CDR1 MNHEY and CDR2 SVGEGT. V lost 7 bases and J lost 7, with 23 bases in between. The CDR3 spans 16 residues.

This clonotype showed up just a few times. The J gene is TRBJ1-3, the V gene TRBV5-1; D not resolved. Germline V gives CDR1 SGHRS, CDR2 YFSETQ. This CDR3 is built from 12 residues. The V gene lost 3 bases and the J gene lost 4 bases, with 5 bases spanning the gap. The CDR3 loop reads CASSSEGNTIYF. CDR3 in DNA: TGCGCCAGCAGCTCGGAGGGAAACACCATATATTTT.

The V call is TRBV19, the J call TRBJ1-2, with a tentative D call TRBD1 (5 bases). V was clipped by 5 bases and J by 6 bases, with 10 bases between them. CDR1 LNHDA and CDR2 SQIVND come from the germline V gene (reference sequence). The CDR3 extends over 12 amino acids. The CDR3 nucleotides are TGTGCCAGTAGTGCTCAGGGAAATGGCTACACCTTC. The encoded protein is CASSAQGNGYTF. Full variable domain (remainder filled in from reference TRBV19 and TRBJ1-2): DGGITQSPKYLFRKEGQNVTLSCEQNLNHDAMYWYRQDPGQGLRLIYYSQIVNDFQKGDIAEGYSVSREKKESFPLTVTSAQKNPTAFYLCASSAQGNGYTFGSGTRLTVV.

V is TRBV29-1 and J is TRBJ1-2, with 9 positions matching TRBD1. The CDR3 totals 14 residues. The V gene's germline CDR1 is SQVTM and CDR2 ANQGSEA. J was trimmed by 4 bases and V by 1 base; bases with no gene match: 4. CDR3 region: CSVEARGQGYGYTF. CDR3 DNA: TGCAGCGTTGAAGCTAGGGGACAGGGCTATGGCTACACCTTC.

The genes are TRBV10-2 and TRBJ2-7; D gene uncertain. The CDR3 extends over 13 amino acids. The V gene lost 2 bases and the J gene lost 7 bases, with 12 bases spanning the gap. Germline assignment: CDR1 WSHSY and CDR2 SAAADI. Written as DNA, the CDR3 is TGCGCCAGCAGTGAGCCGAGACTCGGGGAGCAGTACTTC. This codes for CASSEPRLGEQYF.

The genes are TRBV6-4 and TRBJ1-5; D is ambiguous. CDR1 and CDR2 from the germline V gene are MRHNA and SNTAGT. This CDR3 is 15 amino acids long. The V end lost 2 bases, the J end lost 2 bases, and 10 bases lay between the germline ends. The CDR3 loop reads CASSDGPVGNQPQHF. In nucleotides, the CDR3 is TGTGCCAGCAGTGACGGACCTGTGGGCAATCAGCCCCAGCATTTT.

This clonotype came up many times. The V gene is TRBV12-3 or TRBV12-4, the J gene TRBJ2-2, with D hard to call. The CDR3 consists of 13 residues. V lost 6 bases and J 7 bases, leaving 12 bases between the germline ends. CDR3 protein: CASSRPKGGELFF. CDR3 bases: TGTGCCAGCAGCCGTCCAAAGGGCGGGGAGCTGTTTTTT.

This clonotype was seen only a few times. The V and J genes are TRBV20-1 and TRBJ1-5, with TRBD1 as a possible D gene (6 bases). With 1 base removed from V and 6 bases from J, the gap between germline ends came to 13 bases. This CDR3 has 14 amino acids. The germline V gene has CDR1 DFQATT and CDR2 SNEGSKA (reference sequence). The CDR3: CSARVIEGGQPQHF. As DNA, the CDR3 is TGCAGTGCTAGAGTGATAGAAGGGGGTCAGCCCCAGCATTTT.

CDR3 region: CASSLEGRVYDEQFF. In nucleotides, the CDR3 is TGTGCCAGCAGCTTAGAGGGGAGGGTTTACGATGAGCAGTTCTTC. The chain is built from TRBV7-9 and TRBJ2-1; 7 bases are shared with TRBD2. Germline assignment: CDR1 SEHNR and CDR2 FQNEAQ (reference sequence). The CDR3 runs 15 residues. J gave up 8 bases and V 1 base, and 8 bases lay outside the gene matches.

This clonotype showed up just a few times. This chain connects TRBV12-3 or TRBV12-4 to TRBJ2-7; TRBD1 might be the D (5 bases). The CDR3 has 17 amino acids. The V end was cut by 4 bases, the J end by 3 bases, with 22 bases between. The CDR3 DNA reads TGTGCCAGCAGTTCCTCCCGGCGTCAGGACAAGAACTACGAGCAGTACTTC. Its translation is CASSSSRRQDKNYEQYF.

The chain links TRBV7-9 to TRBJ1-4, with a possible D match to TRBD1 (5 bases). This CDR3 comprises 15 residues. Germline V lookup: CDR1 SEHNR, CDR2 FQNEAQ (reference sequence). V shed 4 bases and J shed 8 bases, with 17 bases lying between them. The CDR3 is CASSSVGPGAEKLFF. The CDR3, as DNA: TGTGCCAGCAGCTCTGTGGGGCCCGGAGCGGAAAAACTGTTTTTT. Based on the CDR3 plus reference TRBV7-9 and TRBJ1-4, the full variable domain is DTGVSQNPRHKITKRGQNVTFRCDPISEHNRLYWYRQTLGQGPEFLTYFQNEAQLEKSRLLSDRFSAERPKGSFSTLEIQRTEQGDSAMYLCASSSVGPGAEKLFFGSGTQLSVL.

This rearrangement joins TRBV5-1 to TRBJ2-7; TRBD1 matches 9 bases. Looked up from germline, CDR1 is SGHRS and CDR2 is YFSETQ. The CDR3 covers 14 residues. The trim removed 3 bases at V and 7 bases at J, leaving 8 bases unmatched. The CDR3 reads CASSSQGAQEEQYF. Here the CDR3 DNA reads TGCGCCAGCAGCTCACAGGGGGCCCAGGAGGAGCAGTACTTC.

This clonotype showed up many times. The V gene is TRBV20-1, the J gene TRBJ1-5; the D gene is possibly TRBD1 (6 bases). Trimming took 6 bases from V and 3 from J, leaving 15 bases between them. Germline V gives CDR1 DFQATT, CDR2 SNEGSKA (reference sequence). The CDR3 extends over 14 amino acids. CDR3 DNA sequence: TGCAGTGCCCCTACGCGACAGGCCAATCAGCCCCAGCATTTT. Its translation is CSAPTRQANQPQHF.

In this sample, this clonotype turned up many times. This chain joins TRBV6-2 or TRBV6-3 and TRBJ2-1; 9 bases are a match to TRBD2. Unmatched junction bases numbered 13, after V lost 7 bases and J lost 0 bases. CDR1 is MNHEY, CDR2 SVGEGT, per germline. The CDR3 is made up of 18 amino acids. CDR3 DNA sequence: TGTGCCAGCACCGCCCTAGTAGCGGGAGCTAGCTCCTACAATGAGCAGTTCTTC. Protein sequence: CASTALVAGASSYNEQFF.

This clonotype has at least ten counts. The chain employs TRBV12-3 or TRBV12-4 and TRBJ1-1; unclear D gene. The V gene lost 9 bases and the J gene lost 2 bases, with 7 bases spanning the gap. CDR3 length: 11 amino acids. For the CDR3, the DNA is TGTGCCAGTTCGGTAAACACTGAAGCTTTCTTT. Translating gives CASSVNTEAFF.

This clonotype was seen a few times. CDR3 in amino acids: CASSLAFALTGQYF. DNA of the CDR3: TGTGCCAGCAGCTTAGCGTTCGCACTTACGGGGCAGTACTTC. The chain is built from TRBV7-2 and TRBJ2-7; no clear D. The germline V and J ends were trimmed by 0 bases and 9 bases, with 15 bases remaining between them. CDR1 SGHTA and CDR2 FQGNSA come from the germline V gene. CDR3 size: 14 residues. Full variable domain (rest looked up from reference TRBV7-2 and TRBJ2-7): GAGVSQSPSNKVTEKGKDVELRCDPISGHTALYWYRQSLGQGLEFLIYFQGNSAPDKSGLPSDRFSAERTGGSVSTLTIQRTQQEDSAVYLCASSLAFALTGQYFGPGTRLTVT.

This clonotype has just a few counts. J is TRBJ1-6 and V is TRBV12-3 or TRBV12-4; the D gene is possibly TRBD1 (6 bases). The CDR3 loop spans 15 amino acids. Trimming took 4 bases from V and 15 from J, leaving 22 bases between them. For the CDR3, the DNA is TGTGCCAGCAGTTCAACTACGGACAGCATTAGTCTCCTCCACTTT. Translated, it gives CASSSTTDSISLLHF.